These 15 T cell receptor beta chains share one sample of origin, sequenced in a study of tumor-infiltrating lymphocytes in primary liver carcinoma. Without any cell sorting, roughly 20-33 mg of bulk tissue yielded co-extracted RNA and DNA. Researchers generated TCR beta cDNA from 500 ng of total RNA, relying on a constant-region primer. Libraries of TCR beta came from three nested multiplex PCR rounds with slightly modified ARM-PCR. Rounds one and two of PCR, each of 10 cycles, were primed with TRBV1-TRBV30 forward primers and a C-beta reverse primer. In TCRdb, the multiplex PCR reads were re-called with MiXCR into one record per CDR3 protein. The sample carries approximately 92,000 distinct CDR3 sequences, 55% to 75% recorded once. The sample was liver tumor tissue from sampling region 5. Regarding subset: tumor region T5, tumor centre. These TCRs come from a woman between 55 and 75 years old with primary liver carcinoma and hepatitis B virus infection.

In its sample, this clonotype was seen a few times. This may come from a read error, since a much larger clone is one base off. The V call is TRBV4-1, the J call TRBJ1-4, with TRBD1 identical over 8 bases. Germline assignment: CDR1 MGHRA and CDR2 YSYEKL. The CDR3 is 16 amino acids. J was trimmed by 4 bases and V by 7 bases; bases with no gene match: 11. The CDR3 loop reads CASKSHRDRLNEKLFF. The DNA for the CDR3 is TGCGCCAGCAAATCTCACCGGGACAGGCTTAATGAAAAACTGTTTTTT.

About this clonotype: This may arise from a read error, as a much more abundant clone is one base away. This chain joins TRBV5-4 and TRBJ2-5; 10 positions match TRBD2. CDR1 is SGHNT and CDR2 is YYREEE in the germline V gene (reference sequence). The V gene end was trimmed by 7 bases and the J gene end by 0 bases; junction bases not matched to a gene: 3. The CDR3 has 14 amino acids. The CDR3 nucleotides are TGTGCCAGCGGACTAGCGGAGAACCAAGAGACCCAGTACTTC. It encodes CASGLAENQETQYF.

For this clonotype: One end of the junction fails to match germline, which may point to a read error. In nucleotides, the CDR3 is TGTGCCAGCCGTGAAAAGGCGGGAGTCGCTGAGGAGCAGTACTTC. This sequence encodes CASREKAGVAEEQYF. This rearrangement joins TRBV6-1 to TRBJ2-7; the match to TRBD2 covers 7 bases. Germline V gene data show CDR1 as MNHNS and CDR2 as SASEGT. This CDR3 is 15 amino acids long.

This sequence joins TRBV5-6 and TRBJ2-1; no clear D gene. Germline assignment: CDR1 SGHDT and CDR2 YYEEEE. V lost 0 bases and J lost 7, with 17 bases in between. The CDR3 spans 16 residues. The chain's CDR3 is CASSLEISLLWNEQFF. CDR3 nucleotides: TGTGCCAGCAGCTTGGAGATAAGTCTGCTTTGGAATGAGCAGTTCTTC.

Concerning this clonotype: This may come from a read error, since a much larger clone is one base off. The rearrangement uses TRBV12-3 or TRBV12-4 and TRBJ2-7, with 9 positions matching TRBD1. The CDR3 runs 12 residues. The CDR3 protein is CALGQGFGEQYF. CDR3 DNA sequence: TGCGCCCTCGGACAGGGGTTCGGCGAGCAGTACTTC.

This clonotype was counted only a few times. V and J are TRBV28 and TRBJ2-1; D may be TRBD1 or TRBD2 (5 bases each). CDR1 and CDR2 from the germline V gene are MDHEN and SYDVKM. V lost 3 bases and J 0 bases, leaving 15 bases between the germline ends. The CDR3 has 17 amino acids. The CDR3 reads CASSFPFGAPSYNEQFF. The DNA of the CDR3 is TGTGCCAGCAGTTTCCCGTTCGGGGCCCCCTCCTACAATGAGCAGTTCTTC.

Worth noting for this clonotype: One end of the junction is discordant with germline, which a read error may explain. This chain uses TRBV11-2 with TRBJ1-1; D gene uncertain. The CDR3 runs to 13 residues. Germline values: CDR1 SGHAT, CDR2 FQNNGV. CDR3 DNA: TGTGCCAGCAGCGTCACAAGGAACACTGAACCTTTCTTT. Its translation: CASSVTRNTEPFF.

V and J are TRBV28 and TRBJ2-7, with 8 bases lining up with TRBD1. The CDR3 totals 13 residues. J gave up 5 bases and V 6 bases, and 6 bases lay outside the gene matches. Germline V gene sequence: CDR1 MDHEN, CDR2 SYDVKM. This chain's CDR3 is CASRRQGRHEQYF. CDR3 DNA: TGTGCCAGCAGAAGACAGGGGAGACACGAGCAGTACTTC.

As concerns this clonotype: Since the CDR3 does not end with the conserved phenylalanine or tryptophan, this likely comes from a read error. The rearrangement joins TRBV7-8 to TRBJ2-7; 9 bases are shared with TRBD1. The length of the CDR3 is 15 residues. Germline V gives CDR1 SGHVS, CDR2 FQNEAQ. J gave up 2 bases and V 4 bases, and 6 bases lay outside the gene matches. DNA for the CDR3: TGTGCCAGCAGCTCGCCGGGACAGGGAACCTACGAGCAGTACCTC. It translates to CASSSPGQGTYEQYL.

This clonotype was recorded once. Compared with germline, one end of the junction differs, possibly owing to a read error. V usage is TRBV6-5 and J usage is TRBJ1-5, with D hard to call. The CDR3 runs to 14 residues. The germline V gene has CDR1 MNHEY and CDR2 SVGAGI. This CDR3 is CASCYGPSHQSQHF. The DNA of the CDR3 is TGTGCCAGCTGTTACGGGCCCAGCCATCAGTCCCAGCATTTT.

This clonotype occurred once. Without the conserved terminal phenylalanine or tryptophan, this CDR3 likely stems from a read error. It is unclear where the CDR3 begins or ends on the DNA, so no DNA is shown, and the CDR3 is as TCRdb lists it. The chain recombines TRBV29-1 with TRBJ2-1; no DNA check was done on the table's D call, TRBD2. 16 amino acids form the CDR3, both terminal residues included. The germline V gene encodes CDR1 SQVTM and CDR2 ANQGSEA. CDR3 protein: CSVPRGLAGAYNEQSI.

As for this clonotype: An end of the junction differs from the germline gene, which may be a read error. V usage is TRBV6-1 and J usage is TRBJ2-7, with TRBD1 identical over 9 bases. CDR1 MNHNS and CDR2 SASEGT come from the germline V gene. CDR3 length equals 13 residues. Written as DNA, the CDR3 is TGCGCCAGTACCGGGACAGGGTACCACGAGCAGTGCTTC. It codes for CASTGTGYHEQCF.

The sample holds many counts of this clonotype. The chain combines TRBV5-1 with TRBJ2-7; the match to TRBD2 covers 13 bases. The V segment lost 3 bases and the J segment 0 bases; nucleotides outside the gene matches: 6. Looked up from germline, CDR1 is SGHRS and CDR2 is YFSETQ. The CDR3 covers 17 residues. CDR3 DNA sequence: TGCGCCAGCAGCTCGAGGACTAGCGGGGGAGTCTCCTACGAGCAGTACTTC. It encodes CASSSRTSGGVSYEQYF. The full variable domain, with the rest looked up from reference TRBV5-1 and TRBJ2-7, is KAGVTQTPRYLIKTRGQQVTLSCSPISGHRSVSWYQQTPGQGLQFLFEYFSETQRNKGNFPGRFSGRQFSNSRSEMNVSTLELGDSALYLCASSSRTSGGVSYEQYFGPGTRLTVT.

Turning to this clonotype: An end of the junction differs from the germline gene, which may be a read error. The gene calls are TRBV10-3 and TRBJ2-3; D might be TRBD2 (5 bases). CDR3 length: 15 residues. Germline V CDR1 and CDR2: ENHRY, SYGVKD. The CDR3 sequence: CAISDERPSTNTQYF. The CDR3 DNA is TGTGCCATCAGCGACGAGCGACCTAGCACAAATACGCAGTATTTT.

Worth noting for this clonotype: This may stem from a read error, because a much larger clone lies one nucleotide away. The chain joins TRBV28 to TRBJ1-5, with 7 positions matching TRBD1. The CDR3 length is 16 residues. The V gene's germline CDR1 is MDHEN and CDR2 SYDVKM. V trimming: 10 bases; J trimming: 3 bases; junction bases outside the gene matches: 15. CDR3 region: CANRRTGTDFNQPQHF. The CDR3 DNA sequence: TGTGCCAACAGGAGAACCGGGACAGATTTCAATCAGCCCCAGCATTTT.